The following is a T cell receptor beta chain sequence with its context. Its target is unknown. This specimen belongs to a study of T cell responses to AZD1222 COVID-19 vaccine. Regarding the study as a whole: The span of vaccine-associated CD4 TCRs extended across spike, with dominance at 160-218 and 743-854.

Clones were sequenced by immunoSEQ multiplex PCR, and TCRdb holds only the in-frame ones, with some missing. The sample includes 95,000 to 150,000 clones, approximately 88% of them seen just once. Looked up from germline, CDR1 is SGHRS and CDR2 is YFSETQ. The CDR3 has 14 residues. Trimming took 7 bases from V and 3 from J, leaving 14 bases between them. The sequences come from peripheral blood, collected on day 0 of AZD1222 vaccination. The chain links TRBV5-1 to TRBJ2-1; D might be TRBD1 or TRBD2, each matching 5 bases. This TCR derives from an adult in good health. CDR3 nucleotide sequence: TGCGCCAGCGGAACGGGGCTGATCTACAATGAGCAGTTCTTC. Translating gives CASGTGLIYNEQFF. Drawing the rest from reference TRBV5-1 and TRBJ2-1, the complete variable domain is KAGVTQTPRYLIKTRGQQVTLSCSPISGHRSVSWYQQTPGQGLQFLFEYFSETQRNKGNFPGRFSGRQFSNSRSEMNVSTLELGDSALYLCASGTGLIYNEQFFGPGTRLTVL.